Reported below is one T cell receptor (beta chain). This receptor's antigen is unknown. No much larger clone is present one base from it, and per-base qualities are unavailable. This record belongs to a study of T cell responses to AZD1222 COVID-19 vaccine (dated by TCRdb to 2020 to 2022). General notes on the study: AZD1222 recipients whose second dose came at about 4 weeks and those whose second dose came at about 12 weeks were combined into one group, since spike-specific TCR depth and breadth did not differ between the two schedules. TCR sequencing was performed for roughly 250 trial participants, of whom 200 to 210 were given two doses of AZD1222 and some 26 were given two doses of MenACWY control vaccine. Trial participants were enrolled into age subgroups of 18-55, 56-69 and 70-plus years, which contained about 150, 27 and 61 TCR-sequenced participants, respectively. Results and caveats for the whole study, not just this receptor: The 56-69-year group was small, and its depth increase did not reach significance, likely because of low power. Because no day 14 peak-response samples were available, the repertoires could be characterized only after the peak T cell response. After two AZD1222 doses, spike-specific TCR breadth and depth were significantly higher than at day 0 and than in MenACWY recipients. Reportedly, close to half of the unique spike-specific TCRs recognized epitopes lying outside the regions that are mutated in the B.1.351 and B.1.1.7 variants. Conclusions about previously exposed vaccinees are limited, since just five or six AZD1222 recipients were seropositive for SARS-CoV-2 at baseline. Participants were mostly white British, with more females than males. The authors suggested clonal diversity may have been underestimated. Vaccine-associated CD4 TCRs spanned the whole spike protein, with dominant responses in regions 160-218 and 743-854.

The CDR3 regions of human TCRbeta chains were analyzed by immunosequencing. As for how the authors treated the data: TCRs in the repertoires were compared against a reference library of SARS-CoV-2-specific TCRs that had been generated with the MIRA antigen-specificity platform. Breadth was defined as the fraction of unique TCRs that were SARS-CoV-2-associated, and depth was defined as the fraction of total T cells that were SARS-CoV-2-associated. Using the MIRA data, each spike-specific TCR was mapped to the spike region that the TCR reacts to and placed in a CD4 or CD8 class. Log10-transformed breadth and depth values were compared by one-way ANOVA with Sidak's multiple comparisons tests. Imported from immuneACCESS, the table was reduced by TCRdb to in-frame sequences with V and J called. These copies leave out some clones; in studies compared against another copy, an unresolved V gene accounts for under half, and the cause of the remainder is not known. V and J calls and clone size follow that table, whereas D and trimming were derived from the DNA. In all, the sample holds more than 150,000 clones, and 85% to 90% of those were seen once. Of the sample, around 6.4% is held by the ten largest clones.

The sample's time point label, in plain terms: baseline before first vaccination. Vaccinee samples came from UK trials COV001 and COV002, including a single-blind randomized controlled phase 2/3 trial of AZD1222 (ChAdOx1 nCoV-19) in healthy adults. For TCRbeta chain sequencing, PBMC samples were collected from trial participants at day 0 and at day 28 after the second dose. This material consisted of peripheral blood, taken on day 0 of AZD1222 vaccination. This receptor was taken from an adult in good health.

The encoded CDR3 is CASSERWGSTDTQYF. The sequenced DNA: TGTGCCAGCAGTGAACGGTGGGGTTCCACAGATACGCAGTATTTT. The chain is assembled from TRBV6-1 and TRBJ2-3; a confident D gene designation cannot be given. Cut back by 2 bases and 2 bases, the V and J ends lie 11 bases apart. The CDR3, from cysteine to phenylalanine, totals 15 residues. Only the CDR3 DNA stays, 45 bases, in frame from base 1. CDR1 and CDR2 (MNHNS, SASEGT) derive from the germline V gene.